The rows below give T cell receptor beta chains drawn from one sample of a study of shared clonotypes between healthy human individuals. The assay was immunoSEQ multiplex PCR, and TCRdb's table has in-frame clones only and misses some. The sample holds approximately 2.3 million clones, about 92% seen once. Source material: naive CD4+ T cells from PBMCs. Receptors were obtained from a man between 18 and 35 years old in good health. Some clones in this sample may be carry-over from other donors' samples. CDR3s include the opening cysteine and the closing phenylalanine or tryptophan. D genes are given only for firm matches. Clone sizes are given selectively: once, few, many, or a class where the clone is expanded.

CDR3nt: TGTGCCAGCAGCTGGGAGGGCGGTACGCAGTATTTT
CDR3aa: CASSWEGGTQYF
j_gene: TRBJ2-3
d_gene: TRBD2
v_gene: TRBV7-3
abundance: few

CDR3nt: TGTGCCAGCAGTTACTCGAGGCTAGGGCTCGATGAAAAACTGTTTTTT
CDR3aa: CASSYSRLGLDEKLFF
j_gene: TRBJ1-4
d_gene: -
v_gene: TRBV6-5
abundance: -

CDR3nt: TGTGCCTGGAGTGTACGGTGGCTGGAACTGTACTTC
CDR3aa: CAWSVRWLELYF
j_gene: TRBJ2-5
d_gene: -
v_gene: TRBV30
abundance: -

CDR3nt: TGTGCCAGCAGCGGGAGGTACCCCTACGAGCAGTACTTC
CDR3aa: CASSGRYPYEQYF
j_gene: TRBJ2-7
d_gene: -
v_gene: TRBV14
abundance: -

CDR3nt: TGCAGCGTCCGCGAGGGGGCTGGCGATCAGCCCCAGCATTTT
CDR3aa: CSVREGAGDQPQHF
j_gene: TRBJ1-5
d_gene: TRBD1
v_gene: TRBV29-1
abundance: few

CDR3nt: TGTGCCAGCAATTTAGGACCGTACATTGAGCAGTTCTTC
CDR3aa: CASNLGPYIEQFF
j_gene: TRBJ2-1
d_gene: -
v_gene: TRBV28
abundance: -

CDR3nt: TGTGCCAGCAAGGAGGGGGGCGCTGGAGACACCATATATTTT
CDR3aa: CASKEGGAGDTIYF
j_gene: TRBJ1-3
d_gene: -
v_gene: TRBV28
abundance: once

CDR3nt: TGTGCCAGTAGTAGGGGTAGTCGGTCCTATGGCTACACCTTC
CDR3aa: CASSRGSRSYGYTF
j_gene: TRBJ1-2
d_gene: -
v_gene: TRBV19
abundance: -

CDR3nt: TGTGCCATCAGTGAGGGACAGGGGGACCCTGAAGCTTTCTTT
CDR3aa: CAISEGQGDPEAFF
j_gene: TRBJ1-1
d_gene: TRBD1
v_gene: TRBV10-3
abundance: once

CDR3nt: TGTGCCAGCAGCTATTACAGTTACTACGAGCAGTACTTC
CDR3aa: CASSYYSYYEQYF
j_gene: TRBJ2-7
d_gene: -
v_gene: TRBV7-9
abundance: -

CDR3nt: TGTGCCAGCAGTTTCGGATTTAACACCGGGGAGCTGTTTTTT
CDR3aa: CASSFGFNTGELFF
j_gene: TRBJ2-2
d_gene: -
v_gene: TRBV28
abundance: -

CDR3nt: TGTGCCAGCAGCCAGGGGGGTAGCAATCAGCCCCAGCATTTT
CDR3aa: CASSQGGSNQPQHF
j_gene: TRBJ1-5
d_gene: TRBD1
v_gene: TRBV11-2
abundance: -

CDR3nt: TGTGCCATCAGTCAAAAAGGACTTAACTCTGGAAACACCATATATTTT
CDR3aa: CAISQKGLNSGNTIYF
j_gene: TRBJ1-3
d_gene: -
v_gene: TRBV10-3
abundance: -

CDR3nt: TGTGCCATCAGTCCCGGGACGACCTTAGATACGCAGTATTTT
CDR3aa: CAISPGTTLDTQYF
j_gene: TRBJ2-3
d_gene: -
v_gene: TRBV10-3
abundance: once

CDR3nt: TGCGCCAGCAGCTTGGCACAGGGGTCTGGCTACACCTTC
CDR3aa: CASSLAQGSGYTF
j_gene: TRBJ1-2
d_gene: TRBD1
v_gene: TRBV5-1
abundance: -

CDR3nt: TGTGCCAGCAGTTCCGGTCTGGAGCGGAATGAGCAGTTCTTC
CDR3aa: CASSSGLERNEQFF
j_gene: TRBJ2-1
d_gene: -
v_gene: TRBV28
abundance: once

CDR3nt: TGTGCCAGCAGAACACAGGGTATTAGGGAAAAACTGTTTTTT
CDR3aa: CASRTQGIREKLFF
j_gene: TRBJ1-4
d_gene: -
v_gene: TRBV6-1
abundance: once

CDR3nt: TGTGCCAGCAGCAGCGGATCCCTAGCCAAAAACATTCAGTACTTC
CDR3aa: CASSSGSLAKNIQYF
j_gene: TRBJ2-4
d_gene: -
v_gene: TRBV28
abundance: -

CDR3nt: TGTGCCAGCAGCCCACGGCCTCGTCCCCGCTACGAGCAGTACTTC
CDR3aa: CASSPRPRPRYEQYF
j_gene: TRBJ2-7
d_gene: -
v_gene: TRBV6-5
abundance: -

CDR3nt: TGTGCCAGCAGCTTCTCTTGGTCAGGGGATCAGCCCCAGCATTTT
CDR3aa: CASSFSWSGDQPQHF
j_gene: TRBJ1-5
d_gene: -
v_gene: TRBV7-2
abundance: -

CDR3nt: TGCGCCAGCAGTCCGGATTTGGGGATGAGGTACTACAATGAGCAGTTCTTC
CDR3aa: CASSPDLGMRYYNEQFF
j_gene: TRBJ2-1
d_gene: -
v_gene: TRBV4-3
abundance: -

CDR3nt: TGTGCCAGCAGTTTAGTGCAGGGGTCCACAGATACGCAGTATTTT
CDR3aa: CASSLVQGSTDTQYF
j_gene: TRBJ2-3
d_gene: -
v_gene: TRBV28
abundance: -

CDR3nt: TGCGCCAGCAGCCGGCAGGGGGGTTCCTACGAGCAGTACTTC
CDR3aa: CASSRQGGSYEQYF
j_gene: TRBJ2-7
d_gene: -
v_gene: TRBV4-3
abundance: -

CDR3nt: TGTGCCAGCAGTTTAAATCCAGGGTTGAACTATGGCTACACCTTC
CDR3aa: CASSLNPGLNYGYTF
j_gene: TRBJ1-2
d_gene: -
v_gene: TRBV28
abundance: -

CDR3nt: TGCGCCAGCAGCCCCGGGGTCCAGGGAGACAATCAGCCCCAGCATTTT
CDR3aa: CASSPGVQGDNQPQHF
j_gene: TRBJ1-5
d_gene: -
v_gene: TRBV5-1
abundance: once

CDR3nt: TGTGCCAGTAGTCGGGGACAGGGAGCCACCGGGGAGCTGTTTTTT
CDR3aa: CASSRGQGATGELFF
j_gene: TRBJ2-2
d_gene: TRBD1
v_gene: TRBV19
abundance: -

CDR3nt: TGTGCCAGCAGCTTGTTCCAGGGGCAGGCTGGCTACACCTTC
CDR3aa: CASSLFQGQAGYTF
j_gene: TRBJ1-2
d_gene: -
v_gene: TRBV5-6
abundance: -